Listed below are T cell receptor beta chains from one sample, sequenced in a study of T cell responses to AZD1222 COVID-19 vaccine. Sequenced by immunoSEQ multiplex PCR; TCRdb stores in-frame clones only, minus some. Among around 130,000 clones listed, around 84% were seen once. This specimen was peripheral blood, taken on day 0 of AZD1222 vaccination. The receptors shown here come from an adult in good health. CDR3s include the opening cysteine and the closing phenylalanine or tryptophan. The D gene is left open where the match is weak. Size is stated for part of the rows, as once, few or many counts, or as a class when the clone is expanded.

j_gene,len,v_gene,d_gene,abundance,CDR3aa,CDR3nt
TRBJ1-1,14,TRBV7-9,-,-,CASSSKQGNTEAFF,TGTGCCAGCAGCTCCAAACAGGGGAACACTGAAGCTTTCTTT
TRBJ2-5,11,TRBV12-3/TRBV12-4,-,once,CASSLGETQYF,TGTGCCAGCAGTTTAGGAGAGACCCAGTACTTC
TRBJ1-2,15,TRBV7-9,-,-,CASSETVTENYGYTF,TGTGCCAGCAGCGAAACTGTGACGGAGAACTATGGCTACACCTTC
TRBJ2-3,14,TRBV29-1,TRBD1,-,CSVDGQGAPDTQYF,TGCAGCGTTGATGGGCAGGGGGCCCCAGATACGCAGTATTTT
TRBJ1-6,13,TRBV6-2/TRBV6-3,-,-,CASSFSGRSPLHF,TGTGCCAGCAGTTTCTCAGGGCGTTCACCCCTCCACTTT
TRBJ2-7,14,TRBV11-3,-,-,CASSLGYQGAEQYF,TGTGCCAGCAGCTTAGGTTACCAGGGAGCCGAGCAGTACTTC
TRBJ1-5,14,TRBV9,-,-,CASSARDSNQPQHF,TGTGCCAGCAGCGCCAGGGATAGCAATCAGCCCCAGCATTTT
TRBJ1-1,15,TRBV2,-,few,CASSARMPMNTEAFF,TGTGCCAGCAGTGCGCGAATGCCCATGAACACTGAAGCTTTCTTT
TRBJ1-4,13,TRBV15,-,-,CATSRTLGEKLFF,TGTGCCACCTCAAGGACGCTGGGGGAAAAACTGTTTTTT
TRBJ1-2,15,TRBV19,TRBD1,-,CASSKRGGAEYGYTF,TGTGCCAGTAGTAAACGAGGGGGCGCTGAGTATGGCTACACCTTC
TRBJ1-1,12,TRBV11-2,-,-,CASSPTGPEAFF,TGTGCCAGCAGCCCGACGGGGCCTGAAGCTTTCTTT
TRBJ1-1,12,TRBV7-8,-,-,CASSLGESGAFF,TGTGCCAGCAGCTTAGGCGAGAGCGGAGCTTTCTTT
TRBJ2-3,13,TRBV11-2,-,-,CASSLAGEDTQYF,TGTGCCAGCAGTCTTGCAGGGGAAGATACGCAGTATTTT
TRBJ1-1,13,TRBV19,-,once,CASRLAGLTEAFF,TGTGCCAGTAGATTAGCGGGGCTCACTGAAGCTTTCTTT
TRBJ1-2,14,TRBV19,-,-,CASSSGVGNYGYTF,TGTGCCAGTAGTTCAGGAGTGGGAAACTATGGCTACACCTTC
TRBJ2-2,15,TRBV19,-,once,CASGRPGKHTGELFF,TGTGCCAGTGGAAGGCCCGGGAAGCACACCGGGGAGCTGTTTTTT
TRBJ2-7,13,TRBV12-3/TRBV12-4,-,-,CASSFANLVEQYF,TGTGCCAGCAGTTTCGCTAACCTGGTCGAGCAGTACTTC
TRBJ1-2,11,TRBV6-5,-,-,CASGRNYGYTF,TGTGCCAGCGGCAGAAACTATGGCTACACCTTC
TRBJ2-3,16,TRBV4-2,-,-,CASSQRSLQGTDTQYF,TGTGCCAGCAGCCAACGATCTCTACAGGGCACAGATACGCAGTATTTT
TRBJ1-4,15,TRBV6-5,-,-,CATGKGVTHDEKLFF,TGTGCCACCGGTAAAGGGGTTACCCATGATGAAAAACTGTTTTTT
TRBJ1-4,17,TRBV30,-,-,CAWSPGTGASTNEKLFF,TGTGCCTGGAGTCCCGGGACCGGGGCTTCAACTAATGAAAAACTGTTTTTT
TRBJ1-2,14,TRBV2,TRBD1,-,CAGHRGPEDYGYTF,TGTGCTGGTCACAGGGGGCCTGAGGACTATGGCTACACCTTC
TRBJ1-1,13,TRBV29-1,-,few,CSVATGSGTEAFF,TGCAGCGTAGCCACAGGGTCGGGAACTGAAGCTTTCTTT
TRBJ1-1,13,TRBV11-1,-,-,CASSPDRGTEAFF,TGTGCCAGCAGCCCTGACAGAGGAACTGAAGCTTTCTTT
TRBJ2-7,13,TRBV27,-,-,CASSLGGTYEQYF,TGTGCCAGCAGTTTAGGGGGAACCTACGAGCAGTACTTC
TRBJ2-2,15,TRBV7-2,-,-,CASSSRQGNTGELFF,TGTGCCAGCAGCAGTAGGCAGGGCAACACCGGGGAGCTGTTTTTT
TRBJ2-1,16,TRBV3-1/TRBV3-2,TRBD2,many,CASTQTSGEGYNEQFF,TGTGCCAGCACCCAGACTAGCGGGGAGGGATACAATGAGCAGTTCTTC
TRBJ1-2,13,TRBV12-3/TRBV12-4,-,-,CASSFGRVGGYTF,TGTGCCAGCAGTTTTGGCAGGGTCGGTGGCTACACCTTC
TRBJ1-4,14,TRBV19,TRBD1,-,CASTADRGREKLFF,TGTGCCAGTACCGCGGACAGGGGGAGAGAAAAACTGTTTTTT
TRBJ2-2,15,TRBV29-1,TRBD1,once,CSVRTGGLNTGELFF,TGCAGCGTCAGGACAGGGGGCCTGAACACCGGGGAGCTGTTTTTT
TRBJ1-6,15,TRBV27,-,-,CASSLGSPGSSPLHF,TGTGCCAGCAGTTTGGGCAGCCCCGGGAGTTCACCCCTCCACTTT
TRBJ2-1,19,TRBV11-2,TRBD2,-,CASSLDPPGLAGMGNEQFF,TGTGCCAGCAGCTTAGATCCGCCCGGACTAGCGGGGATGGGGAATGAGCAGTTCTTC
TRBJ1-2,15,TRBV6-2/TRBV6-3,TRBD1,-,CASSYKGQGSYGYTF,TGTGCCAGCAGTTATAAAGGACAGGGAAGCTATGGCTACACCTTC
TRBJ1-1,14,TRBV27,-,once,CASSKQPRGTEAFF,TGTGCCAGCAGTAAACAGCCCCGAGGCACTGAAGCTTTCTTT
TRBJ1-2,14,TRBV29-1,-,-,CSVESSTGIDGYTF,TGCAGCGTTGAAAGTTCAACAGGGATAGACGGCTACACCTTC
TRBJ2-7,13,TRBV19,-,-,CASSGLSSYEQYF,TGTGCCAGTAGCGGGTTGAGCTCCTACGAGCAGTACTTC
TRBJ1-4,13,TRBV7-3,-,-,CASSLGDGGKLFF,TGTGCCAGCAGCTTGGGGGACGGAGGAAAACTGTTTTTT
TRBJ1-2,14,TRBV5-6,-,-,CASSLKGSNYGYTF,TGTGCCAGCAGCTTGAAAGGTTCTAACTATGGCTACACCTTC
TRBJ2-2,14,TRBV2,-,-,CASTRAGNTGELFF,TGTGCCAGCACCAGAGCAGGGAACACCGGGGAGCTGTTTTTT
TRBJ2-2,17,TRBV11-3,TRBD2,-,CASSWDTSGGYTGELFF,TGTGCCAGCAGCTGGGATACTAGCGGGGGTTACACCGGGGAGCTGTTTTTT
TRBJ2-1,15,TRBV19,TRBD1,-,CASSTQGQEYNEQFF,TGTGCCAGTAGTACCCAGGGACAGGAATACAATGAGCAGTTCTTC
TRBJ2-1,15,TRBV7-9,TRBD1,many,CASSSGTGFYNEQFF,TGTGCCAGCAGTTCCGGGACAGGGTTCTACAATGAGCAGTTCTTC
TRBJ2-2,16,TRBV5-1,-,-,CASSFEDKGTSQELFF,TGCGCCAGCAGCTTCGAGGATAAGGGCACTAGCCAGGAGCTGTTTTTT
TRBJ2-7,12,TRBV6-5,-,few,CASRDSLYEQYF,TGTGCCAGCAGGGACAGCCTCTACGAGCAGTACTTC
TRBJ2-3,11,TRBV19,-,once,CASSIYDTQYF,TGTGCCAGTAGTATATACGATACGCAGTATTTT
TRBJ2-1,15,TRBV14,-,-,CASSQRPRIDNEQFF,TGTGCCAGCAGCCAACGCCCACGAATTGACAATGAGCAGTTCTTC
TRBJ1-5,17,TRBV6-2/TRBV6-3,TRBD1,-,CASSYDQKTGEFQPQHF,TGTGCCAGCAGTTACGACCAGAAGACAGGGGAGTTCCAGCCCCAGCATTTT
TRBJ1-2,16,TRBV11-2,TRBD1,few,CASSLDPWQGARGYTF,TGTGCCAGCAGCTTAGATCCGTGGCAGGGGGCACGGGGCTACACCTTC
TRBJ2-6,17,TRBV6-2/TRBV6-3,TRBD2,-,CASSPTSGVSGANVLTF,TGTGCCAGCAGTCCGACTAGCGGGGTATCTGGGGCCAACGTCCTGACTTTC
TRBJ1-5,15,TRBV4-3,-,-,CASSPTLVSYQPQHF,TGCGCCAGCAGCCCCACCCTTGTCAGCTATCAGCCCCAGCATTTT
TRBJ1-2,14,TRBV25-1,TRBD1,-,CASTAADRVGGYTF,TGTGCCAGCACCGCGGCTGACAGGGTAGGAGGCTACACCTTC
TRBJ1-5,12,TRBV28,-,few,CASSLLNQPQHF,TGTGCCAGCAGTCTCTTAAATCAGCCCCAGCATTTT